This T cell receptor (beta chain) is drawn from a study of vaccination and CD4 T cells after COVID-19. MiXCR was run by TCRdb on the PCR reads, yielding one entry per CDR3 protein. Of 20,000 or so distinct CDR3 sequences in the sample, around two thirds are singletons; the top ten hold around 1.1%. CDR1 is MGHDK and CDR2 is SYGVNS in the germline V gene. J was trimmed by 11 bases and V by 4 bases; bases with no gene match: 3. The CDR3 has 11 residues. The V and J genes are TRBV25-1 and TRBJ2-3, with TRBD2 identical over 7 bases. This sequence originates from a human donor who had recovered from COVID-19. The sample was CD4+ T cells from blood, taken after SARS-CoV-2 vaccination. The CDR3: CASSAGGKQYF. The CDR3 bases are TGTGCCAGCAGTGCGGGGGGAAAGCAGTATTTT.